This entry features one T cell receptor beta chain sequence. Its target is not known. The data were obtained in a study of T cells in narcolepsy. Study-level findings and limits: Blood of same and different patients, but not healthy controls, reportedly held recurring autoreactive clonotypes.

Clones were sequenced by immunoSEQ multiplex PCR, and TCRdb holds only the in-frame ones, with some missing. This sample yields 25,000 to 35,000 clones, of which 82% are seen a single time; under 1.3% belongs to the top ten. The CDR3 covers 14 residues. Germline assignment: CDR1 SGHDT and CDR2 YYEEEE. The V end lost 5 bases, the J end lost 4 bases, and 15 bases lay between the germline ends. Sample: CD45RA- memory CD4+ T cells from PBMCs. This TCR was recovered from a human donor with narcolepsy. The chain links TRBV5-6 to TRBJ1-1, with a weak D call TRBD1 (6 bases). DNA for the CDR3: TGTGCCAGCAGACCTCCCGGGACAACCACTGAAGCTTTCTTT. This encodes CASRPPGTTTEAFF.